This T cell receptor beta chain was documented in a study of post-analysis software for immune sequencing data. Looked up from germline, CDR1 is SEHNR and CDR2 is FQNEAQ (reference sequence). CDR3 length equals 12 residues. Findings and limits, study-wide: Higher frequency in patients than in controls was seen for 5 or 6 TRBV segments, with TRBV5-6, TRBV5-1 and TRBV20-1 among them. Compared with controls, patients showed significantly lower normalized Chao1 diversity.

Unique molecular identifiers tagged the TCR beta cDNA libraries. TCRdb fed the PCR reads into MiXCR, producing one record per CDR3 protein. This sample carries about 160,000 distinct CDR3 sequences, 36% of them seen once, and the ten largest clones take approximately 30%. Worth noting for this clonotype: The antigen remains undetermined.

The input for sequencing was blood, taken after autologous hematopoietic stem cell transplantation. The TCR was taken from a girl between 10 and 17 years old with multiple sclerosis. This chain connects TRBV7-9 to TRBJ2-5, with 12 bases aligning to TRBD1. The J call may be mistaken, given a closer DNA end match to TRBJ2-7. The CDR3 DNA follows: TGTGCCAGCGGGACAGGGGGCCACGAGCAGTACTTC. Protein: CASGTGGHEQYF.